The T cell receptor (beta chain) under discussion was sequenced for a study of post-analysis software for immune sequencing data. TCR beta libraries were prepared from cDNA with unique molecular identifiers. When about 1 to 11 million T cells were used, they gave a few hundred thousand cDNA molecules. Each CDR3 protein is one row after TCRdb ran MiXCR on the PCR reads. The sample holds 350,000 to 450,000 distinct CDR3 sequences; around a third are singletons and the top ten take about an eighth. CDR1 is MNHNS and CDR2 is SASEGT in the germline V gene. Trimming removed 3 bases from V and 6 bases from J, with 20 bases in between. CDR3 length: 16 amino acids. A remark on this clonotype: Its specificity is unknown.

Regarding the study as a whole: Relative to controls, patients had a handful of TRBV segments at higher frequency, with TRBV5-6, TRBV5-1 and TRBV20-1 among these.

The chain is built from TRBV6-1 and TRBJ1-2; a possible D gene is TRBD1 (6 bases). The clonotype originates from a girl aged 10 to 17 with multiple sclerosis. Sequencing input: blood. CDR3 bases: TGTGCCAGCAGTGATGGCATGGGGCAGGGGATGCATGGCTACACCTTC. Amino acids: CASSDGMGQGMHGYTF.